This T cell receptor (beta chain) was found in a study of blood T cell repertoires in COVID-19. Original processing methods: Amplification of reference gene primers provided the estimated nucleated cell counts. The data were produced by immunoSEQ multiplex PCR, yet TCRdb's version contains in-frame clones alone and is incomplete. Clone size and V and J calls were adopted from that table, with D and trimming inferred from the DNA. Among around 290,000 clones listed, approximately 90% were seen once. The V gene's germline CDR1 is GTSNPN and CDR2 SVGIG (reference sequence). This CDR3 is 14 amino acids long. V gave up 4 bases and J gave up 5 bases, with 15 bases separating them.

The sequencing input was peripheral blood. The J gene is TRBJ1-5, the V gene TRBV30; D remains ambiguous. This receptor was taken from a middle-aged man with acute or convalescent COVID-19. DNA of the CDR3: TGTGCCTGGAACAAAGACACCCTGGATCAGCCCCAGCATTTT. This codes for CAWNKDTLDQPQHF.